This T cell receptor beta chain was documented in a study of T cell responses to AZD1222 COVID-19 vaccine. Clones were read by immunoSEQ multiplex PCR, and TCRdb kept only the in-frame ones, dropping some. Here the sample spans approximately 150,000 clones, approximately 91% being singletons. The CDR3 extends over 16 amino acids. V lost 3 bases, J lost 8 bases, and 22 bases lay in between. Germline V lookup: CDR1 SGHTA, CDR2 FQGNSA. The sequencing used peripheral blood, collected 28 days after the second dose of the MenACWY control vaccine. The receptor's source is an adult who received the MenACWY meningococcal vaccine as a control. The chain uses TRBV7-2 and TRBJ1-2, with D possibly TRBD1 on 5 matching bases. The CDR3 reads CASSFPGADSLQGYTF. The CDR3 DNA reads TGTGCCAGCAGCTTCCCCGGGGCCGACAGCCTCCAAGGCTACACCTTC. The full variable domain, in which reference TRBV7-2 and TRBJ1-2 provide the parts outside the CDR3, is GAGVSQSPSNKVTEKGKDVELRCDPISGHTALYWYRQSLGQGLEFLIYFQGNSAPDKSGLPSDRFSAERTGGSVSTLTIQRTQQEDSAVYLCASSFPGADSLQGYTFGSGTRLTVV.